This record looks at one T cell receptor (beta chain) sequence and its context. Its antigen is undetermined. This sample was included in a study of beta chain features in type 1 diabetes. The authors obtained over 98% purity in all sorted populations. The V and J ends lost 2 bases and 1 base, in that order; junction bases with no gene match: 1. The V gene's germline CDR1 is KGHSH and CDR2 LQKENI. The length of the CDR3 is 14 residues. Every isolated RNA sample was fully reverse transcribed, so sequencing captured expressed TCRB transcripts. Libraries were prepared by immunoSEQ multiplex PCR; TCRdb keeps only in-frame clonotypes and omits some of them. This sample carries 250,000 to 300,000 clones, approximately 15% of them seen once, and the ten largest clones take 0.017%. Broader study findings: When Type 1 diabetes patients were examined, their TCRB CDR3s proved moderately but significantly shorter in all four CD4+ subsets. Healthy donors had naive, central memory and Treg TCRB repertoires that appeared less similar than those seen among patients. Possible PCR preference for shorter templates applied equally to patients and controls. Sequencing used cDNA, and cells with high TCR expression could therefore be over-represented.

The sequenced material came from naive CD4+ T cells from blood. The rearrangement links TRBV18 to TRBJ1-2, with TRBD1 matching 7 bases. The sequence came from a man aged 25 to 40 with type 1 diabetes. The CDR3 nucleotides are TGTGCCAGCTCACCAGGACAGGATAACTATGGCTACACCTTC. It codes for CASSPGQDNYGYTF.